This T cell receptor beta chain appears in the sequencing data of a study of vaccination and CD4 T cells after COVID-19 (dated by TCRdb to 2022 to 2024). Notes on the research overall: Convalescent patients had a positive SARS-CoV-2 result on nasal swab PCR, and of these patients, fewer than ten had mild disease and one had severe disease. A few convalescent patients gave samples both early after vaccination (day 14) and late after vaccination (days 161 to 241). Control cultures used a CEFX viral epitope pool as positive control, an HIV-1 Nef peptide pool as negative control, or no peptide. In approximately eleven COVID-19 convalescent patients and several infection-naive healthy vaccine recipients, the spike-specific CD4+ TCR repertoire before mRNA vaccination was compared with the repertoire after mRNA vaccination. Post-vaccine blood samples were taken a median of 72 days after the second vaccine dose, with a range of about 12 to 250 days. In the convalescent cohort there were six males and four females, among whom were two Hispanic individuals, seven Caucasians, two Asians and one multiracial person. Participants got two doses of the Pfizer-BioNTech BNT162b2 vaccine (n=8) or two doses of the Moderna mRNA-1273 vaccine (n=2). Overlapping spike peptide pools from SARS-CoV-2 and from the common cold coronaviruses HCoV-NL63, HCoV-OC43 and HCoV-229E were used as culture stimuli. Post-COVID blood samples were collected from convalescent patients a median of about 92 days after diagnosis, with a range of about 35 to 161 days.

CDR1 is given as MNHEY and CDR2 as SVGAGI, both from the germline V gene. The CDR3, cysteine through phenylalanine, is 15 amino acids long. Only the CDR3 DNA is retained, 45 bases long and in frame from the first base. Study-wide findings and limitations: Among the post-vaccine SARS-CoV-2-reactive clones in convalescent patients, a median around 90% showed up only after vaccination, which suggests vaccine-specific priming. Of the vaccine-specific clones found in convalescent patients, nearly all (304 of 307) were mono-reactive for SARS-CoV-2 spike instead of being cross-reactive with common cold coronaviruses. Relatively few convalescent patients were included in the study, and early timepoints after natural infection were not analyzed. An increase in the median number of SARS-CoV-2-reactive clonotypes from more than 20 after infection to roughly 38 after vaccination was observed, but the change was not found to be significant.

Worth noting for this clonotype: This clone's antigen is unknown. One end of the junction fails to match germline, which may point to a read error.

The library relied on PCR. At the Johns Hopkins FTIC core, DNA from the cultured CD4+ T cells underwent TCR sequencing with the Oncomine TCR Beta short-read assay. The QIAamp micro DNA kit was used to extract genomic DNA from the cultured CD4+ T cells. Oncomine TCR Beta libraries from cultured CD4+ T cells were pooled with unique dual indexes and sequenced on an Illumina iSeq 100. The published analysis was carried out like this. Non-productive sequences were removed, and CDR3s that did not start with C, did not end with F or W, or were shorter than 7 amino acids were discarded. Antigen-specific clonotypes were identified with the MANAFEST web application by comparing peptide-stimulated wells with reference and other culture wells. For a clone to be called positive, the clone needed an FDR below 0.05, an odds ratio above 5, and a productive frequency above 0.1% in at least two of three replicate wells. Cross-reactive clonotypes were defined as significantly expanded in both SARS-CoV-2 spike wells and at least one common cold coronavirus spike condition. CDR3 homology was assessed with Levenshtein distances (stringdist) and unrooted phylogenetic trees (ape) in R version 3.6.1. TCRdb trimmed public reads at Q25 via fastp, called clones via MiXCR and kept in-frame beta chains. Here each entry gathers all rows of one CDR3 protein and keeps the most common genes and DNA. What appears here as the V and J calls and clone size reflects TCRdb's work, not the paper's. For this sample there are roughly 26,000 distinct CDR3 sequences; around 33% appear just once. The ten biggest clones cover about 3.7% of the sample.

In the paper's terms, the time point label means: late sampling 161 to 241 days after vaccination in a few convalescent patients. In light of the paper, this sample's treatment or condition label describes: roughly 11-day PBMC culture with coronavirus spike peptide pools or control peptides (ViraFEST assay). The study used the ViraFEST assay, which expanded antigen-specific T cells with peptide pools and then identified expanded clonotypes by TCR sequencing. Positive SARS-CoV-2 PCR tests in the convalescent patients dated from March to December 2020, before Alpha, Beta and Delta variants emerged in the United States. PBMCs were cultured at approximately 2 million per well in IMDM supplemented with approximately 4.7% human AB serum and about 9.5 IU/ml IL-2, with approximately 10 ug/ml peptide pools added. Half of the culture medium was replaced with fresh IL-2-containing medium on days 3 and 7. CD4+ T cells were isolated after around 11 days of culture through negative selection using the EasySep CD4+ T cell isolation kit. PBMCs were separated from whole blood using Ficoll-Paque Plus gradient centrifugation and then either used fresh or cryopreserved at -140C. Each culture condition was generally run in triplicate wells.

The chain is made from TRBV6-5 and TRBJ2-7, and possibly TRBD2, on 6 matching bases. The sequencing here drew on CD4+ T cells from blood, cultured in vitro, taken about 7 months after SARS-CoV-2 vaccination. The source of this sequence is a human donor who had recovered from COVID-19. The DNA sequence is given as TGTACCAGCAGTTCACGGGCTAGCGCCTCCTACGAGCAGTACTTC. This is translated as CTSSSRASASYEQYF.